This TCR beta chain was profiled in a study of blood T cell repertoires in COVID-19. In the authors' workflow: Estimates of nucleated cell counts were drawn from the amplification of reference gene primers. Assay used: immunoSEQ multiplex PCR; TCRdb lists only in-frame clones, some missing. V and J calls and clone size follow that table, whereas D and trimming were derived from the DNA. This sample yields about 180,000 clones, of which roughly nine tenths are seen a single time; around 20% belongs to the top ten. CDR1 and CDR2 (germline): MDHEN, SYDVKM. V lost 8 bases, J lost 1 base, and 6 bases stayed unmatched. The CDR3 is 15 amino acids.

The receptor was derived from a man aged 65-85 years with active or convalescent COVID-19. The chain links TRBV28 to TRBJ2-3; 10 bases are shared with TRBD1. The sequencing input was peripheral blood. As DNA, the CDR3 is TGTGCCAGCTCGACAGGGGGCGAGGGCACAGATACGCAGTATTTT. Translating gives CASSTGGEGTDTQYF.